These 22 T cell receptor beta chains share one sample of origin, sequenced in a study of beta chain features in type 1 diabetes. Whole-study results and caveats: A moderate, significant TCRB CDR3 shortening appeared in type 1 diabetes across four CD4+ subsets.

Sequencing targeted expressed TCRB transcripts, as all isolated RNA had been reverse transcribed. Repertoires were generated with immunoSEQ multiplex PCR, while TCRdb's copy carries only in-frame clones and drops some. Seen here are about 340,000 clones, 9.3% observed once, and the top ten hold 0.95% to 1.1%. For these receptors, no antigen is known. Specimen: central memory CD4+ T cells from blood. The source is a man aged 25 to 40 with type 1 diabetes.

The chain combines TRBV27 with TRBJ2-7, with TRBD2 matching 8 bases. The CDR3 spans 15 residues. J was trimmed by 5 bases and V by 7 bases; bases with no gene match: 13. Germline lookup yields CDR1 MNHEY and CDR2 SMNVEV (reference sequence). The CDR3 nucleotides read TGTGCCAGCACCCGAGGGGTAGCGGGGTGGAACGAGCAGTACTTC. Translation gives CASTRGVAGWNEQYF.

This clone was counted a few times. The V call is TRBV28, the J call TRBJ2-1, with D possibly TRBD1 on 7 matching bases. The length of the CDR3 is 14 residues. Trimming stripped 7 bases from V and 2 bases from J, with 12 bases between. Germline V gives CDR1 MDHEN, CDR2 SYDVKM. CDR3 region: CASKEGAPYNEQFF. The CDR3 DNA follows: TGTGCCAGCAAGGAGGGGGCCCCCTACAATGAGCAGTTCTTC.

This clone turned up a few times. This chain connects TRBV30 to TRBJ1-4, with D possibly TRBD1 on 5 matching bases. The CDR3 loop spans 15 amino acids. With 0 bases removed from V and 8 bases from J, the gap between germline ends came to 16 bases. The germline gives CDR1 GTSNPN, CDR2 SVGIG (reference sequence). CDR3 sequence (DNA): TGTGCCTGGAGTGTAAGAGCCACCGAGGGGGAAAAACTGTTTTTT. Encoded protein: CAWSVRATEGEKLFF. Drawing the rest from reference TRBV30 and TRBJ1-4, the complete variable domain is SQTIHQWPATLVQPVGSPLSLECTVEGTSNPNLYWYRQAAGRGLQLLFYSVGIGQISSEVPQNLSASRPQDRQFILSSKKLLLSDSGFYLCAWSVRATEGEKLFFGSGTQLSVL.

This clone showed up just a few times. V is TRBV30 and J is TRBJ2-5, with unresolved D. CDR3 length: 14 amino acids. V lost 0 bases, J lost 2 bases, and 10 bases lay in between. Germline-derived CDR1 and CDR2 are GTSNPN and SVGIG (reference sequence). CDR3 nucleotide sequence: TGTGCCTGGAGTGTACGTACCGGGCAAGAGACCCAGTACTTC. This sequence encodes CAWSVRTGQETQYF. The entire variable domain, with the rest obtained from reference TRBV30 and TRBJ2-5, is as follows: SQTIHQWPATLVQPVGSPLSLECTVEGTSNPNLYWYRQAAGRGLQLLFYSVGIGQISSEVPQNLSASRPQDRQFILSSKKLLLSDSGFYLCAWSVRTGQETQYFGPGTRLLVL.

The J gene is TRBJ2-3, the V gene TRBV7-2; 7 bases are shared with TRBD1. The CDR3 loop spans 15 amino acids. Germline CDR1 and CDR2: SGHTA and FQGNSA. V lost 5 bases, J lost 2 bases, and 7 bases stayed unmatched. Here the CDR3 reads CASSATGVVTDTQYF. Here the CDR3 DNA reads TGTGCCAGCAGCGCAACAGGGGTCGTCACAGATACGCAGTATTTT.

The sample holds a few counts of this clone. CDR3 protein: CASRQQGDFTEAFF. The DNA for the CDR3 is TGTGCCAGCAGACAGCAGGGAGACTTCACTGAAGCTTTCTTT. The chain links TRBV6-5 to TRBJ1-1; D possibly corresponds to TRBD1 (5 bases). Germline V gene sequence: CDR1 MNHEY, CDR2 SVGAGI. Trimming shortened V by 6 bases and J by 4 bases, and 15 bases separated the two germline ends. This CDR3 spans 14 amino acids.

This clone was seen a handful of times. A junction boundary mismatches the germline segment, possibly from a read error. The rearrangement uses TRBV19 and TRBJ2-7; 9 bases align to TRBD2. CDR1 is LNHDA and CDR2 is SQIVND in the germline V gene (reference sequence). The CDR3 extends over 15 amino acids. CDR3 DNA sequence: TGTGCCAGTAGCATAGCGGGGGACTTCTCCTACGAGCAGTACTTC. Encoded protein: CASSIAGDFSYEQYF.

This clone showed up just a few times. V is TRBV5-1 and J is TRBJ2-7; unclear D gene. V shed 0 bases and J shed 2 bases, with 9 bases lying between them. CDR3 length: 14 amino acids. Per germline, CDR1 SGHRS and CDR2 YFSETQ. The CDR3 region has the DNA TGCGCCAGCAGCTTGGTGTCAGGCCCCTACGAGCAGTACTTC. Amino acid sequence: CASSLVSGPYEQYF.

The chain has TRBV2 and TRBJ2-7; D perhaps matches TRBD1 (5 bases). Germline V gene data show CDR1 as SNHLY and CDR2 as FYNNEI. The CDR3 covers 14 residues. V was clipped by 8 bases and J by 3 bases, with 17 bases between them. The CDR3 is CASGRQGRDYEQYF. CDR3 bases: TGTGCCAGCGGAAGGCAGGGCAGGGACTACGAGCAGTACTTC.

This clone was detected ten times or more. This chain connects TRBV5-1 to TRBJ1-2, with D possibly TRBD1 on 6 matching bases. The germline V gene has CDR1 SGHRS and CDR2 YFSETQ. The CDR3 spans 15 residues. V was trimmed by 0 bases and J by 3 bases, leaving 12 bases between them. The chain's CDR3 is CASSLDGGGDYGYTF. CDR3 sequence (DNA): TGCGCCAGCAGCTTGGATGGGGGCGGGGACTATGGCTACACCTTC.

This rearrangement joins TRBV7-2 to TRBJ1-6; 11 nucleotides match TRBD1. After removal of 3 bases from V and 5 bases from J, the junction contained 6 bases not matched to a gene. CDR3 length: 17 amino acids. Germline loops: CDR1 SGHTA, CDR2 FQGNSA. This CDR3 is CASSFGQGARDNSPLHF. CDR3 DNA sequence: TGTGCCAGCAGCTTCGGACAGGGGGCTAGAGATAATTCACCCCTCCACTTT.

In this sample, this clone turned up a few times. The chain uses TRBV9 and TRBJ1-2; D not resolved. V was cut by 0 bases and J by 3 bases, with 12 bases left in between. The CDR3 is 15 residues long. Germline V gives CDR1 SGDLS, CDR2 YYNGEE. For the CDR3, the DNA is TGTGCCAGCAGCGTAGCCCTGGTTAGTGACTATGGCTACACCTTC. This translates into CASSVALVSDYGYTF.

This chain connects TRBV18 to TRBJ2-3; D unclear. This CDR3 has 14 amino acids. The ends were cut back, 3 bases at V and 5 bases at J, with 12 bases in the middle. Germline CDR1 is KGHSH and CDR2 is LQKENI. CDR3 bases: TGTGCCAGCTCACCCCGAAAGATTGGAGATACGCAGTATTTT. The encoded protein is CASSPRKIGDTQYF.

This clone turned up a few times. The V call is TRBV7-2, the J call TRBJ2-7; D is uncertain. CDR3 length: 16 residues. The germline V and J ends were trimmed by 5 bases and 2 bases, with 19 bases remaining between them. Per germline, CDR1 SGHTA and CDR2 FQGNSA. CDR3 nucleotide sequence: TGTGCCAGCAGCAAAGACCCCTTGCGGACGACCTACGAGCAGTACTTC. Protein sequence: CASSKDPLRTTYEQYF.

This clone was seen more than once but under ten times. This chain links TRBV28 with TRBJ1-2, with 7 bases lining up with TRBD1. Germline V gene sequence: CDR1 MDHEN, CDR2 SYDVKM. This CDR3 region has 15 residues. V gave up 1 base and J gave up 6 bases; unmatched junction bases: 8. The CDR3 region has the DNA TGTGCCAGCAGTTTATCGGCAGGGGGAATCCATGGCTACACCTTC. Its protein is CASSLSAGGIHGYTF.

The table lists this clone with a few counts. This chain uses TRBV7-2 with TRBJ2-7; TRBD2 might be the D (6 bases). Looked up from germline, CDR1 is SGHTA and CDR2 is FQGNSA. The V end lost 1 base, the J end lost 2 bases, and 9 bases lay between the germline ends. The CDR3 spans 14 residues. Written as DNA, the CDR3 is TGTGCCAGCAGCTTAGATAGCGGTACCTACGAGCAGTACTTC. Encoded protein: CASSLDSGTYEQYF. The full variable domain, with the rest looked up from reference TRBV7-2 and TRBJ2-7, is GAGVSQSPSNKVTEKGKDVELRCDPISGHTALYWYRQSLGQGLEFLIYFQGNSAPDKSGLPSDRFSAERTGGSVSTLTIQRTQQEDSAVYLCASSLDSGTYEQYFGPGTRLTVT.

The rearrangement links TRBV18 to TRBJ2-5; 8 positions agree with TRBD1. Germline V gene data show CDR1 as KGHSH and CDR2 as LQKENI. V dropped 2 bases and J dropped 2; count of bases not matched to a gene: 10. The CDR3 runs 17 residues. The CDR3 sequence is CASSPGIGDRTQETQYF. The CDR3 nucleotides are TGTGCCAGCTCACCAGGAATCGGGGACAGGACTCAAGAGACCCAGTACTTC.

DNA of the CDR3: TGTGCCAGCAGCCCGTTACCGGGACTAGATTACGAGCAGTACTTC. Its translation is CASSPLPGLDYEQYF. The rearrangement links TRBV7-2 to TRBJ2-7; TRBD2 matches at 8 bases. Germline-derived CDR1 and CDR2 are SGHTA and FQGNSA. CDR3 size: 15 residues. V dropped 5 bases and J dropped 4; count of bases not matched to a gene: 10.

The V and J genes are TRBV27 and TRBJ2-3, with TRBD2 matching over 13 bases. Germline CDR1 and CDR2: MNHEY and SMNVEV (reference sequence). V lost 0 bases and J lost 6; bases outside the gene matches: 9. This CDR3 region has 18 residues. The CDR3: CASSLSYGTSGARDTQYF. CDR3 nucleotide sequence: TGTGCCAGCAGTTTATCGTACGGGACTAGCGGGGCCAGGGATACGCAGTATTTT.

This chain uses TRBV18 with TRBJ2-1, with 7 nucleotides matching TRBD1. Germline V lookup: CDR1 KGHSH, CDR2 LQKENI. V dropped 4 bases and J dropped 8; count of bases not matched to a gene: 5. The CDR3 runs 13 residues. The CDR3 region is CASSRGTDHEQFF. The CDR3 DNA follows: TGTGCCAGCTCACGAGGGACAGATCATGAGCAGTTCTTC.

This clone was seen only a few times. This chain links TRBV5-6 with TRBJ2-7, with D hard to call. Germline V gene data show CDR1 as SGHDT and CDR2 as YYEEEE. There are 12 residues in the CDR3. V shed 0 bases and J shed 4 bases, with 5 bases lying between them. The chain's CDR3 is CASSLGHYEQYF. In DNA form, the CDR3 reads TGTGCCAGCAGCTTGGGACATTACGAGCAGTACTTC. Variable domain in full (rest from reference TRBV5-6 and TRBJ2-7): DAGVTQSPTHLIKTRGQQVTLRCSPKSGHDTVSWYQQALGQGPQFIFQYYEEEERQRGNFPDRFSGHQFPNYSSELNVNALLLGDSALYLCASSLGHYEQYFGPGTRLTVT.

This chain joins TRBV2 and TRBJ1-2; D perhaps matches TRBD1 (6 bases). Germline CDR1 and CDR2: SNHLY and FYNNEI. The V gene lost 6 bases and the J gene lost 0 bases, with 14 bases spanning the gap. The CDR3 length is 15 residues. The CDR3 loop reads CASRLQGNPNYGYTF. The CDR3 DNA is TGTGCCAGCAGACTCCAGGGGAACCCTAACTATGGCTACACCTTC.